This paragraph covers one T cell receptor (beta chain) sequence. Measured with immunoSEQ multiplex PCR; TCRdb has only the in-frame clones, and not every one. The data show 250,000 to 300,000 clones, with 85% to 90% seen just once and around 0.34% held by the top ten. The CDR3 covers 13 residues. V lost 6 bases to trimming and J lost 3 bases, with 12 bases between them. Germline assignment: CDR1 WSHSY and CDR2 SAAADI. The source of the sample is a study of cytomegalovirus exposure and HLA in healthy donors. This clonotype was sampled from a woman under 30 in good health and CMV-seronegative. Material: PBMCs. The chain uses TRBV10-2 and TRBJ2-7, with TRBD1 as a possible D gene (6 bases). DNA for the CDR3: TGCGCCAGCAGAAACCGGGACATCTACGAGCAGTACGTC. It is translated as CASRNRDIYEQYV.